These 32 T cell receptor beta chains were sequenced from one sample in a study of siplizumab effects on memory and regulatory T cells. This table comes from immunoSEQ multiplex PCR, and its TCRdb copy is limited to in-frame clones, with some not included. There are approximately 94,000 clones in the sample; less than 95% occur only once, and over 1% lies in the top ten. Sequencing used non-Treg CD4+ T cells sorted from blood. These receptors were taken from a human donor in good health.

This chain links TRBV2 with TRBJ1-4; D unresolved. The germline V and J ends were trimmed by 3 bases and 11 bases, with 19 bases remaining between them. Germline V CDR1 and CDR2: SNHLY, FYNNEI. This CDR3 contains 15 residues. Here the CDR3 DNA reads TGTGCCAGCAGTGAGAGACACCCCGTTATGGACAAACTGTTTTTT. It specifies CASSERHPVMDKLFF.

The CDR3 DNA sequence: TGTGCCAGCAGCGCCAGACAGGGTTGGACTTCCGAGCAGTACTTC. It specifies CASSARQGWTSEQYF. V usage is TRBV5-6 and J usage is TRBJ2-7, with TRBD1 matching 7 bases. CDR3 length: 15 residues. From germline, CDR1 is SGHDT and CDR2 YYEEEE. With V trimmed by 4 bases and J by 6 bases, 13 bases remained unmatched.

The CDR3 spells CASSGPAGIPDTQYF. The CDR3 bases are TGTGCCAGCAGCGGCCCAGCGGGAATCCCAGATACGCAGTATTTT. The V call is TRBV9, the J call TRBJ2-3; 7 bases fit TRBD2. The CDR3 extends over 15 amino acids. V gave up 3 bases and J gave up 4 bases; unmatched junction bases: 8. Germline values: CDR1 SGDLS, CDR2 YYNGEE.

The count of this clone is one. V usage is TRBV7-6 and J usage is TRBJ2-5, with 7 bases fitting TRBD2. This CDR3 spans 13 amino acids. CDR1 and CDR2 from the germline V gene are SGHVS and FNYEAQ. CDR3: CAIGGVREETQYF. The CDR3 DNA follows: TGTGCTATTGGGGGGGTCAGGGAAGAGACCCAGTACTTC.

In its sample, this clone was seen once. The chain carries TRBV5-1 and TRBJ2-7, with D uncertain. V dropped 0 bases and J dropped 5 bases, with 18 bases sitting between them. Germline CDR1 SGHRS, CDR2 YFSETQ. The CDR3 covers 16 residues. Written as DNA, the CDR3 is TGCGCCAGCAGCTTGGAGGCCAGAGGTAGCTCTCACGAGCAGTACTTC. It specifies CASSLEARGSSHEQYF.

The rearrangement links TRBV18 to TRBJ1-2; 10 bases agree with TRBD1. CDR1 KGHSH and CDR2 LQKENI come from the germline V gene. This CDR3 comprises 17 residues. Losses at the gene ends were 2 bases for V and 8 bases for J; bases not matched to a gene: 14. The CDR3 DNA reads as TGTGCCAGCTCACCAGGAGTTGGCGGACAGGGGGTCGGGGGCTACACCTTC. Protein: CASSPGVGGQGVGGYTF.

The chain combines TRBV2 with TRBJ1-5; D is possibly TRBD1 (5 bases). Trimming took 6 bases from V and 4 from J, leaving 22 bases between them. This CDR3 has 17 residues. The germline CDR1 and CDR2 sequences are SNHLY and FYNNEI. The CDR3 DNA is TGTGCCAGCAGGGACATAGGGAGAGCGGGAAGGAATCAGCCCCAGCATTTT. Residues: CASRDIGRAGRNQPQHF.

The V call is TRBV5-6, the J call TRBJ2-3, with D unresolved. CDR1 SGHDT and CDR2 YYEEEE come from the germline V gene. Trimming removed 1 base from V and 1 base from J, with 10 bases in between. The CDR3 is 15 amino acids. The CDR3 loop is CASSLSVAGTDTQYF. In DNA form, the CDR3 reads TGTGCCAGCAGCTTGTCGGTTGCGGGCACAGATACGCAGTATTTT.

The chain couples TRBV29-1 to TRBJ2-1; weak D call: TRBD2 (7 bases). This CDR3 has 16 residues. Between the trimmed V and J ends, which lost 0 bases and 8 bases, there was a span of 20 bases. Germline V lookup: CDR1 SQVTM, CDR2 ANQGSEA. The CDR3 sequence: CSVEDLGGARQYEQFF. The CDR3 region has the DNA TGCAGCGTTGAAGATCTTGGGGGGGCGCGACAGTATGAGCAGTTCTTC.

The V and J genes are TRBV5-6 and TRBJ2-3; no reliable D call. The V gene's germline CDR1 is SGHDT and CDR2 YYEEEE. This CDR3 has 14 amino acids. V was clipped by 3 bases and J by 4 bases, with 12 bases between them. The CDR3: CASSSRSSADTQYF. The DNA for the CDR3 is TGTGCCAGCAGCTCGAGATCTAGTGCAGATACGCAGTATTTT.

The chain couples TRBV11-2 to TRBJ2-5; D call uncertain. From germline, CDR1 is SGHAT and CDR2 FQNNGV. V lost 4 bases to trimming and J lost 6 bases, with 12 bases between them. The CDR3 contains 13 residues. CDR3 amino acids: CASSSVFEKTQYF. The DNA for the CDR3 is TGTGCCAGCAGCTCTGTCTTCGAAAAGACCCAGTACTTC.

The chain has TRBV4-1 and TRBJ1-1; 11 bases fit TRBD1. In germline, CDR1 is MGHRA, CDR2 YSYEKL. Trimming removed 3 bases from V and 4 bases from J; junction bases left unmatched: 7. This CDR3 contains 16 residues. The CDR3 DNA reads TGCGCCAGCAGCCAGGGACAGGGGGATCTGAGCACTGAAGCTTTCTTT. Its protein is CASSQGQGDLSTEAFF.

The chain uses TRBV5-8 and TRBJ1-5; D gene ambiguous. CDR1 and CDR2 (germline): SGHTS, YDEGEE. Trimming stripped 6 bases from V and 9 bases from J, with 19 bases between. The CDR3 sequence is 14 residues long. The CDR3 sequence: CASTKSGPPGPQHF. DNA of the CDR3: TGTGCCAGCACCAAGTCTGGCCCGCCGGGGCCCCAGCATTTT.

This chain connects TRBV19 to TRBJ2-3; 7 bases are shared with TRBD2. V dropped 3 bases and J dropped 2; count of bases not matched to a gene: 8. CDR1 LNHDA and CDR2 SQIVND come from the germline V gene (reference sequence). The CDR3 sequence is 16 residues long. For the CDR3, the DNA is TGTGCCAGTAGTATTGCGGCTAGCGGATCCACAGATACGCAGTATTTT. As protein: CASSIAASGSTDTQYF.

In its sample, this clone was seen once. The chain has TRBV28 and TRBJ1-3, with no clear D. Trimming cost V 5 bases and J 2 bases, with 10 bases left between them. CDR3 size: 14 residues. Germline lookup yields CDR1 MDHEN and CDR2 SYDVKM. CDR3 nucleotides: TGTGCCAGCAGTGAAGGACGGGCTGGAAACACCATATATTTT. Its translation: CASSEGRAGNTIYF.

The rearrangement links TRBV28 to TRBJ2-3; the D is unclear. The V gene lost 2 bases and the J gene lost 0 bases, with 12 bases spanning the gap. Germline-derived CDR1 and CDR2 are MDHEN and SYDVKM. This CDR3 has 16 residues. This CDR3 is CASSLLSGPSTDTQYF. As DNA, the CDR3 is TGTGCCAGCAGTTTACTATCCGGACCCAGCACAGATACGCAGTATTTT.

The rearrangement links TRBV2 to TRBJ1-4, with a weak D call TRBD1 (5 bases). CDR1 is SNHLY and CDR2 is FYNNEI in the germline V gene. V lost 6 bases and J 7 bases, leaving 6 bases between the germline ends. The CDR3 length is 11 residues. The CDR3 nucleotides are TGTGCCAGCAGCCAGGGTGAAAAACTGTTTTTT. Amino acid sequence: CASSQGEKLFF.

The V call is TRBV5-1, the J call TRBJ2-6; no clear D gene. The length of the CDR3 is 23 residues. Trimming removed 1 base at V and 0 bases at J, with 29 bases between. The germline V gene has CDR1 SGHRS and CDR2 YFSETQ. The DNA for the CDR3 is TGCGCCAGCAGCTTGTTCCATCTCCTCGGTTCTCTGCCCCTGTCCTCTGGGGCCAACGTCCTGACTTTC. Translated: CASSLFHLLGSLPLSSGANVLTF.

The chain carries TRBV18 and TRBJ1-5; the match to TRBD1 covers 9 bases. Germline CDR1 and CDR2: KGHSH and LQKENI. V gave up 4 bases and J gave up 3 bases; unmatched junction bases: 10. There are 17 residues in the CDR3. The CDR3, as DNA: TGTGCCAGCTCACAGGGGGCGTGGACAGGGGACAATCAGCCCCAGCATTTT. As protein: CASSQGAWTGDNQPQHF.

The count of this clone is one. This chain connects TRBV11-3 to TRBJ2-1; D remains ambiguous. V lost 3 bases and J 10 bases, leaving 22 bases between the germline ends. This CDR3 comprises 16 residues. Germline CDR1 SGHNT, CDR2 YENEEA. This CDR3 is CASSFGLSDPWGEQFF. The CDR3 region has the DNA TGTGCCAGCAGCTTTGGGCTATCCGACCCTTGGGGAGAGCAGTTCTTC.

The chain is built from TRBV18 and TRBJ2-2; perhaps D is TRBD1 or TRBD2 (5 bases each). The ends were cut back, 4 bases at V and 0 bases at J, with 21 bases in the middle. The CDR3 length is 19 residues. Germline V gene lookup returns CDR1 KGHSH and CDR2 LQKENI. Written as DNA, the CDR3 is TGTGCCAGCTCACGAACTGGACAAATTTCGACTACGAACACCGGGGAGCTGTTTTTT. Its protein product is CASSRTGQISTTNTGELFF.

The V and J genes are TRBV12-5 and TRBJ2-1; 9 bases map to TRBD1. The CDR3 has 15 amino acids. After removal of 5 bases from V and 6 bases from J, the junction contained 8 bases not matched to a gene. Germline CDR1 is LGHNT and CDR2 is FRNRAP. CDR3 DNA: TGTGCTAGTGGTATCCGGGACAGGGATCTCAATGAGCAGTTCTTC. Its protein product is CASGIRDRDLNEQFF.

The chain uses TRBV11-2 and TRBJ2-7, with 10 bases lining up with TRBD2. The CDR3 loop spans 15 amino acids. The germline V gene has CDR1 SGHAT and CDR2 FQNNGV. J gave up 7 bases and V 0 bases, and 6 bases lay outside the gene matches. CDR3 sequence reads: CASSLESSGRLEQYF. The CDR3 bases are TGTGCCAGCAGCTTAGAGTCTAGCGGGAGATTAGAGCAGTACTTC.

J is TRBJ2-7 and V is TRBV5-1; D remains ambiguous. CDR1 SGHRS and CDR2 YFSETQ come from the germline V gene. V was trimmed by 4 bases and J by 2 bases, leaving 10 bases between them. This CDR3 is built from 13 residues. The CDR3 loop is CASSDTYPYEQYF. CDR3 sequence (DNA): TGCGCCAGCAGCGACACATACCCCTACGAGCAGTACTTC.

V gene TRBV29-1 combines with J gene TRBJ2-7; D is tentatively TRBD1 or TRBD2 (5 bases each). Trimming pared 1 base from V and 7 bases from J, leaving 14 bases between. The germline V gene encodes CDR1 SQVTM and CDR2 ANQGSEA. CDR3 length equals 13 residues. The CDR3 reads CSVEGQGTGEQYF. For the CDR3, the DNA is TGCAGCGTTGAAGGGCAGGGTACGGGGGAGCAGTACTTC.

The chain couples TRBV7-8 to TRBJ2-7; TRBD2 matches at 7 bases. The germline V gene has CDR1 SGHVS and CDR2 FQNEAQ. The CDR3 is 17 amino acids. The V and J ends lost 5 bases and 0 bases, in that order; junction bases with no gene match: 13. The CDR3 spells CASSLAVGGGSSYEQYF. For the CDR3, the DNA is TGTGCCAGCAGCCTGGCCGTCGGCGGGGGTAGCTCCTACGAGCAGTACTTC.

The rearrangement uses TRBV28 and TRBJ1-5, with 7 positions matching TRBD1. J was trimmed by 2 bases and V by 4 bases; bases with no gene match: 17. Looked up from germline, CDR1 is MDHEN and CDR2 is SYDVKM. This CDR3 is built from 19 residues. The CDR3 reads CASSSVGTDYRRGNQPQHF. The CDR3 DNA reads TGTGCCAGCAGTTCAGTCGGGACAGACTATAGACGCGGCAATCAGCCCCAGCATTTT.

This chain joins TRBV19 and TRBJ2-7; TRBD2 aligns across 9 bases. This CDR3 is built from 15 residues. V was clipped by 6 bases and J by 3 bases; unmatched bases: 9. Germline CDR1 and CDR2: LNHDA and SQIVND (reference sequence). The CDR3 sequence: CASSMGPSGIYEQYF. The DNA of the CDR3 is TGTGCCAGTAGCATGGGTCCTAGCGGGATCTACGAGCAGTACTTC.

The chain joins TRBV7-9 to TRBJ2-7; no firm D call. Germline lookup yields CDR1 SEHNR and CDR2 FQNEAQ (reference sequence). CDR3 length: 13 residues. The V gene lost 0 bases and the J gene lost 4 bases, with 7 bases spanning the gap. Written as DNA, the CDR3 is TGTGCCAGCAGCTTAGCGGATCTTTACGAGCAGTACTTC. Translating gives CASSLADLYEQYF.

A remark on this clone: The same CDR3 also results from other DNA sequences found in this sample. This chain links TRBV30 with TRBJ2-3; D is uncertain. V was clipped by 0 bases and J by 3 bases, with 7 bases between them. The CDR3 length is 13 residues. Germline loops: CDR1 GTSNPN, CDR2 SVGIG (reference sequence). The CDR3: CAWSVGGTDTQYF. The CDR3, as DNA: TGTGCCTGGAGTGTAGGTGGTACAGATACGCAGTATTTT.

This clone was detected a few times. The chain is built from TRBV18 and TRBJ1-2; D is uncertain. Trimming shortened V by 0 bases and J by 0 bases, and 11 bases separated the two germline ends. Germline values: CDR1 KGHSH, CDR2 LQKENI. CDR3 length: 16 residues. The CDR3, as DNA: TGTGCCAGCTCACCACCGTTGCAGTTTTCTAACTATGGCTACACCTTC. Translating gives CASSPPLQFSNYGYTF.

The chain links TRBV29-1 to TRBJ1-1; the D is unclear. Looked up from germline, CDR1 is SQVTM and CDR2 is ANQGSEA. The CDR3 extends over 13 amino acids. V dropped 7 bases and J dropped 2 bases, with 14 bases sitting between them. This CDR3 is CSETKAGNTEAFF. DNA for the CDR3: TGCAGCGAAACCAAGGCAGGCAACACTGAAGCTTTCTTT. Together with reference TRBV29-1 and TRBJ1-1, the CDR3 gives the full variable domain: SAVISQKPSRDICQRGTSLTIQCQVDSQVTMMFWYRQQPGQSLTLIATANQGSEATYESGFVIDKFPISRPNLTFSTLTVSNMSPEDSSIYLCSETKAGNTEAFFGQGTRLTVV.